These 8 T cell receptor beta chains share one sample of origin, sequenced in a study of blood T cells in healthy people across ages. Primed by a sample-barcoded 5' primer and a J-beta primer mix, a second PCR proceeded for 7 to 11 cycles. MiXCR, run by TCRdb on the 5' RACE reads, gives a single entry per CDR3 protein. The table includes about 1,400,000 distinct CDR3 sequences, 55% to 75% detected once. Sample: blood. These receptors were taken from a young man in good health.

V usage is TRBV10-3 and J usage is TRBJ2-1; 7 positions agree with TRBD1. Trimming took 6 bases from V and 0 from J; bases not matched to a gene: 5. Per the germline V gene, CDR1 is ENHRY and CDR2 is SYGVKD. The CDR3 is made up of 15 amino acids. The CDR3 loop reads CAIRSDRDSYNEQFF. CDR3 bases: TGTGCCATCAGGTCAGACAGGGACTCCTACAATGAGCAGTTCTTC.

CDR3 residues: CASSLSDWTTSTYEQYF. As DNA, the CDR3 is TGTGCCAGCAGTTTATCGGACTGGACAACGAGTACCTACGAGCAGTACTTC. The chain carries TRBV27 and TRBJ2-5; D tentatively fits TRBD1 or TRBD2 (5 bases each). The J call may be incorrect, as the DNA end agrees better with TRBJ2-7. Looked up from germline, CDR1 is MNHEY and CDR2 is SMNVEV (reference sequence). The CDR3 contains 17 residues.

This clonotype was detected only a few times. CDR3 residues: CSALSVNGYEQYF. The CDR3 coding sequence is TGCAGTGCCCTTAGCGTAAATGGCTACGAGCAGTACTTC. This chain connects TRBV20-1 to TRBJ2-7; maybe TRBD2 (5 bases). V was clipped by 6 bases and J by 3 bases, with 15 bases between them. The germline V gene has CDR1 DFQATT and CDR2 SNEGSKA (reference sequence). CDR3 length: 13 amino acids.

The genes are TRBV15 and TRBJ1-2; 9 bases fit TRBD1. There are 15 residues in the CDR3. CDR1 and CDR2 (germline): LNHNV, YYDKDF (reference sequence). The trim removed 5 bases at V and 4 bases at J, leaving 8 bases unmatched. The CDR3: CATSAPGQGGYGYTF. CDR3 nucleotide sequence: TGTGCCACCAGCGCGCCGGGACAGGGTGGCTATGGCTACACCTTC. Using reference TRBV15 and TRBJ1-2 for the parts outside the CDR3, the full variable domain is DAMVIQNPRYQVTQFGKPVTLSCSQTLNHNVMYWYQQKSSQAPKLLFHYYDKDFNNEADTPDNFQSRRPNTSFCFLDIRSPGLGDTAMYLCATSAPGQGGYGYTFGSGTRLTVV.

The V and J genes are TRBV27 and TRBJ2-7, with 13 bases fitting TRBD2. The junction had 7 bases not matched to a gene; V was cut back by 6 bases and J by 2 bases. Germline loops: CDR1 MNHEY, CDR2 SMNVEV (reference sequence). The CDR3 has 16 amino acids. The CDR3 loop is CASSSRTSGSPYEQYF. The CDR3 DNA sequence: TGTGCCAGCAGCTCCCGGACTAGCGGGAGCCCCTACGAGCAGTACTTC.

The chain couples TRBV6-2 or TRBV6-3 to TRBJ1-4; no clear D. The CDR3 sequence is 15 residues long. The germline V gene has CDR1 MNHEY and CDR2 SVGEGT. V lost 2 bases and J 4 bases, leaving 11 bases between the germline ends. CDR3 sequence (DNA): TGTGCCAGCAGTTACAGAGGACGAATTAATGAAAAACTGTTTTTT. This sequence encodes CASSYRGRINEKLFF.

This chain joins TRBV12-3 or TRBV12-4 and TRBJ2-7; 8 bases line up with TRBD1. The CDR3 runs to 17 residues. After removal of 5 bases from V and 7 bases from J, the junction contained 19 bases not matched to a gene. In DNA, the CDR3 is TGTGCCAGCAGTCCAAAGGGATCGGCAGGGGGCCTTCGGGAGCAGTACTTC. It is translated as CASSPKGSAGGLREQYF.

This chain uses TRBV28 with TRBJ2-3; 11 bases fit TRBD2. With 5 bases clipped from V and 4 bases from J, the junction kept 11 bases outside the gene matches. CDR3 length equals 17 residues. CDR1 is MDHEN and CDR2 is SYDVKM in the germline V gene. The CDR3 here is CASSRGLAVGIADTQYF. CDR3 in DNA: TGTGCCAGCAGTCGGGGACTAGCGGTCGGGATTGCAGATACGCAGTATTTT.